Given below is one T cell receptor beta chain in context. The antigen remains undetermined. This sample stems from a study of blood T cells in healthy people across ages. Study-wide results and limits: The study regarded diversity estimates from one million T cells as underestimates. Possibly confounding the expanded clonotype changes was the fact that donor CMV status was unknown.

Each sample yielded at least 6 micrograms of PBMC total RNA. Germline V CDR1 and CDR2: SGHTA, FQGNSA. The CDR3 loop spans 15 amino acids. Trimming cost V 2 bases and J 5 bases, with 15 bases left between them. Together with a sample-barcoded 5' primer, a J-beta primer mix was included in a second PCR lasting about 6 to 12 cycles. TCRdb itself ran the 5' RACE reads through MiXCR, one entry per CDR3 protein. Among roughly 560,000 distinct CDR3 sequences listed, around 24% were seen once. This same sample was also taken into another study, of T cells of mothers and their children. From that study: Reverse transcription into cDNA received all extracted RNA, at 1.5 ug per 15 ul.

The V gene is TRBV7-2, the J gene TRBJ1-2; TRBD1 is a possible D gene (6 bases). The source of this sequence is a boy aged 5-17 years in good health. The material sequenced was blood. The CDR3 region is CASSLQGPPGYGYTF. DNA for the CDR3: TGTGCCAGCAGCTTACAGGGGCCGCCGGGTTATGGCTACACCTTC.